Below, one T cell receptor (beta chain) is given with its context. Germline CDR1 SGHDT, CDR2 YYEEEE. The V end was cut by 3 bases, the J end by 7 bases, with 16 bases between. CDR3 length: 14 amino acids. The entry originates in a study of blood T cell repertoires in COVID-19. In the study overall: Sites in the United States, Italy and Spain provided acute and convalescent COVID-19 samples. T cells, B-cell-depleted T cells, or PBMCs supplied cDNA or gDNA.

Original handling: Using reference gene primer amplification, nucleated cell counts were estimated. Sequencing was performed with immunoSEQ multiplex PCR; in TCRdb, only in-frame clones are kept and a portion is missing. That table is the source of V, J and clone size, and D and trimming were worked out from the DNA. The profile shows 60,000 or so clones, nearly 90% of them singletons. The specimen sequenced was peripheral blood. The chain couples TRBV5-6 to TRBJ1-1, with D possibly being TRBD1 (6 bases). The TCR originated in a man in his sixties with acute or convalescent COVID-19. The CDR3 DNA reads TGTGCCAGCAGCTCAGGGGTGGGGCGGTTTGAAGCTTTCTTT. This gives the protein CASSSGVGRFEAFF.